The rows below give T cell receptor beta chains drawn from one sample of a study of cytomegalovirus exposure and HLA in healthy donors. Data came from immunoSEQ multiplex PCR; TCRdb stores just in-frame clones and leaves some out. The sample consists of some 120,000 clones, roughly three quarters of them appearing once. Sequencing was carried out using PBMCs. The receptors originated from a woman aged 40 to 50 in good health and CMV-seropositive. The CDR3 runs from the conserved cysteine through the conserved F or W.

cdr3_aa: CASSNRGGQADTQYF
v_call: TRBV7-6

cdr3_aa: CASQEQAGNQPQHF
v_call: TRBV2

cdr3_aa: CASSLAGTGGSRGTQYF
v_call: TRBV7-8

cdr3_aa: CASSLAGTTTNEKLFF
v_call: TRBV7-9

cdr3_aa: CASGLVVTAQVPEAFF
v_call: TRBV12-5

cdr3_aa: CASSKDPRGPSTDTQYF
v_call: TRBV7-2

cdr3_aa: CASSLRSGGAQETQYF
v_call: TRBV5-4

cdr3_aa: CASSLEQTYEQYF
v_call: TRBV5-1

cdr3_aa: CASNGEGGAQPQHF
v_call: TRBV2

cdr3_aa: CASSVWRGGYTF
v_call: TRBV6-1

cdr3_aa: CASSLEGWTEAFF
v_call: TRBV5-4

cdr3_aa: CSVDLASGDYNEQFF
v_call: TRBV29-1

cdr3_aa: CASSLKRGLLRTDTQYF
v_call: TRBV7-8

cdr3_aa: CASSAGGGGNTIYF
v_call: TRBV25-1

cdr3_aa: CSDRRGIRDCNQPQHF
v_call: TRBV29-1

cdr3_aa: CASSTRTGTGNEQFF
v_call: TRBV7-2

cdr3_aa: CASTRTGVLSLHF
v_call: TRBV27

cdr3_aa: CASSLGLTGGTSDTQYF
v_call: TRBV5-1

cdr3_aa: CASSPGTGNYTF
v_call: TRBV7-3

cdr3_aa: CASSQPGQGLFGYGYTF
v_call: TRBV4-1

cdr3_aa: CASSFGQAPDTQYF
v_call: TRBV5-1

cdr3_aa: CASSETDMNTEAFF
v_call: TRBV6-1

cdr3_aa: CAWSVQWNTEAFF
v_call: TRBV30

cdr3_aa: CASGGQYEKLFF
v_call: TRBV2

cdr3_aa: CASSLDGGTDTQYF
v_call: TRBV7-2

cdr3_aa: CASLPAADTLYEQYF
v_call: TRBV27

cdr3_aa: CASSFDRAYEQYF
v_call: TRBV5-4

cdr3_aa: CASSERQEETQYF
v_call: TRBV18

cdr3_aa: CASSLALAGGRDEQFF
v_call: TRBV7-6

cdr3_aa: CASSVGAGSSYNEQFF
v_call: TRBV9

cdr3_aa: CASSRDTNYGYTF
v_call: TRBV18

cdr3_aa: CASSRTGSAPQPQHF
v_call: TRBV7-2